One sample yielded the 21 T cell receptor beta chains listed below, sequenced in a study of blood T cell repertoires in COVID-19. Measured with immunoSEQ multiplex PCR; TCRdb has only the in-frame clones, and not every one. The sample records some 130,000 clones, 60% to 80% being singletons. Sequenced sample: peripheral blood. The receptors here all came from a man aged 55 to 69 who had recovered from COVID-19.

The chain recombines TRBV5-1 with TRBJ2-1; D is uncertain. Germline CDR1 reads SGHRS; CDR2 reads YFSETQ. The V gene lost 3 bases and the J gene lost 5 bases, with 6 bases spanning the gap. The CDR3 is 12 residues long. The CDR3 region has the DNA TGCGCCAGCAGCTCCGTAGACAATGAGCAGTTCTTC. Protein product: CASSSVDNEQFF.

This chain connects TRBV28 to TRBJ1-2; D is ambiguous. With 3 bases removed from V and 8 bases from J, the gap between germline ends came to 10 bases. CDR1 and CDR2 (germline): MDHEN, SYDVKM. The CDR3 loop spans 12 amino acids. CDR3 coding DNA: TGTGCCAGCAGTTTGTCCGGGAACGGCTACACCTTC. Its protein product is CASSLSGNGYTF.

This CDR3 is CASSLAGTGDEQYF. The CDR3 DNA sequence: TGTGCCAGCAGCCTCGCCGGGACAGGGGACGAGCAGTACTTC. This rearrangement joins TRBV11-2 to TRBJ2-7; 10 nucleotides agree with TRBD1. J was trimmed by 5 bases and V by 5 bases; bases with no gene match: 6. The germline gives CDR1 SGHAT, CDR2 FQNNGV. This CDR3 region has 14 residues. Full variable domain (outside the CDR3, taken from reference TRBV11-2 and TRBJ2-7): EAGVAQSPRYKIIEKRQSVAFWCNPISGHATLYWYQQILGQGPKLLIQFQNNGVVDDSQLPKDRFSAERLKGVDSTLKIQPAKLEDSAVYLCASSLAGTGDEQYFGPGTRLTVT.

This chain links TRBV14 with TRBJ2-1; D possibly corresponds to TRBD1 (5 bases). This CDR3 spans 14 amino acids. V dropped 0 bases and J dropped 4 bases, with 7 bases sitting between them. Germline CDR1 SGHDN, CDR2 FVKESK. The CDR3 reads CASSQETVYNEQFF. The CDR3 nucleotides read TGTGCCAGCAGCCAAGAGACAGTATACAATGAGCAGTTCTTC.

This clone has just one count. The chain carries TRBV10-3 and TRBJ1-3; D may be TRBD1 (5 bases). CDR3 length: 15 amino acids. The V gene's germline CDR1 is ENHRY and CDR2 SYGVKD. V was cut by 6 bases and J by 0 bases, with 12 bases left in between. CDR3 loop: CAIRDAGLSGNTIYF. The CDR3 nucleotides read TGTGCCATCAGGGACGCGGGGCTCTCTGGAAACACCATATATTTT.

The V gene is TRBV19, the J gene TRBJ1-4, with 7 positions matching TRBD1. V shed 0 bases, J shed 4 bases, and the junction held 5 bases outside the gene matches. Germline loops: CDR1 LNHDA, CDR2 SQIVND (reference sequence). This CDR3 is 16 amino acids long. The CDR3 DNA reads TGTGCCAGTAGTATAGAAAGAGGGACAGTTAATGAAAAACTGTTTTTT. Protein product: CASSIERGTVNEKLFF.

Only one count was recorded for this clone. The chain combines TRBV7-9 with TRBJ2-4; D remains ambiguous. Germline V gene data show CDR1 as SEHNR and CDR2 as FQNEAQ (reference sequence). The V and J ends lost 4 bases and 9 bases respectively, with 10 bases between them. This CDR3 has 12 amino acids. DNA of the CDR3: TGTGCCAGCAGCTCACGTACGAGCATTCAGTACTTC. Amino acids: CASSSRTSIQYF.

The rearrangement links TRBV4-1 to TRBJ1-2; TRBD1 matches 9 bases. The ends lost 3 bases at V and 2 bases at J; junction bases unmatched: 7. Germline CDR1 is MGHRA and CDR2 is YSYEKL. The CDR3 covers 16 residues. CDR3 loop: CASSQSRDRENYGYTF. In DNA form, the CDR3 reads TGCGCCAGCAGCCAGTCCCGGGACAGGGAGAACTATGGCTACACCTTC.

V gene TRBV6-2 or TRBV6-3 combines with J gene TRBJ2-7, with TRBD2 identical over 7 bases. The germline V gene encodes CDR1 MNHEY and CDR2 SVGEGT. The CDR3 contains 16 residues. Trimming cost V 2 bases and J 1 base; bases outside gene matches: 8. The chain's CDR3 is CASSYGGGRGSYEQYF. Here the CDR3 DNA reads TGTGCCAGCAGTTACGGTGGCGGGAGAGGGTCCTACGAGCAGTACTTC.

The chain carries TRBV4-3 and TRBJ2-3; 8 nucleotides line up with TRBD2. V lost 0 bases, J lost 2 bases, and 4 bases stayed unmatched. The CDR3 length is 16 residues. Germline V gives CDR1 LGHNA, CDR2 YSLEER. The CDR3 coding sequence is TGCGCCAGCAGCCAAGAGGGGCGGGGGGACACAGATACGCAGTATTTT. It codes for CASSQEGRGDTDTQYF.

The chain recombines TRBV3-1 (or the pseudogene TRBV3-2) with TRBJ2-1; the D gene is possibly TRBD1 (5 bases). Trimming shortened V by 6 bases and J by 10 bases, and 19 bases separated the two germline ends. Germline lookup yields CDR1 LGHDT and CDR2 YNNKEL (reference sequence). CDR3 size: 14 residues. Here the CDR3 DNA reads TGTGCCAGCAGACCTAGGGGTGAAACGGGCGAGCAGTTCTTC. Translating it yields CASRPRGETGEQFF.

This chain uses TRBV27 with TRBJ1-1, with D perhaps TRBD1 (6 bases). CDR3 length equals 14 residues. The ends were cut back, 3 bases at V and 2 bases at J, with 10 bases in the middle. Germline CDR1 is MNHEY and CDR2 is SMNVEV (reference sequence). The CDR3 coding sequence is TGTGCCAGCAGTTTTCTCAGGGGAAACACTGAAGCTTTCTTT. Its protein product is CASSFLRGNTEAFF.

The V and J genes are TRBV25-1 and TRBJ2-2, with 9 positions matching TRBD2. This CDR3 is built from 15 residues. From germline, CDR1 is MGHDK and CDR2 SYGVNS. With 3 bases clipped from V and 2 bases from J, the junction kept 1 base outside the gene matches. CDR3 DNA: TGTGCCAGCAGTGAGACTAGCGGAAACACCGGGGAGCTGTTTTTT. This gives the protein CASSETSGNTGELFF.

As DNA, the CDR3 is TGTGCCAGCAGTTGGAGGGAGCCAGAGACCCAGTACTTC. Protein sequence: CASSWREPETQYF. J is TRBJ2-5 and V is TRBV6-2 or TRBV6-3, with a tentative D call TRBD2 (6 bases). The CDR3 runs to 13 residues. Germline lookup yields CDR1 MNHEY and CDR2 SVGEGT. V gave up 4 bases and J gave up 4 bases, with 10 bases separating them.

J is TRBJ1-3 and V is TRBV4-1; TRBD1 aligns across 7 bases. The CDR3 spans 16 residues. Germline V lookup: CDR1 MGHRA, CDR2 YSYEKL. The trim removed 3 bases at V and 1 base at J, leaving 6 bases unmatched. This chain's CDR3 is CASSQQQGVSGNTIYF. The CDR3 nucleotides are TGCGCCAGCAGCCAGCAGCAGGGGGTTTCTGGAAACACCATATATTTT.

The V call is TRBV6-5, the J call TRBJ2-7; D not resolved. Trimming cost V 5 bases and J 2 bases, with 10 bases left between them. Germline V gene data show CDR1 as MNHEY and CDR2 as SVGAGI. The CDR3 runs 13 residues. For the CDR3, the DNA is TGTGCCAGCAGTCCCGCCTCGGCCTACGAGCAGTACTTC. This gives the protein CASSPASAYEQYF.

The chain carries TRBV3-1 (or the pseudogene TRBV3-2) and TRBJ2-7; TRBD2 might be the D (6 bases). Looked up from germline, CDR1 is LGHDT and CDR2 is YNNKEL (reference sequence). V shed 1 base and J shed 2 bases, with 12 bases lying between them. The CDR3 is made up of 15 amino acids. As DNA, the CDR3 is TGTGCCAGCAGCCAAGGTCCGGGGAGGACCTACGAGCAGTACTTC. This encodes CASSQGPGRTYEQYF.

The chain has TRBV11-2 and TRBJ2-2; D unresolved. CDR1 and CDR2 (germline): SGHAT, FQNNGV. V shed 0 bases and J shed 5 bases, with 7 bases lying between them. The CDR3 is 14 residues long. This chain's CDR3 is CASSLDPGTGELFF. CDR3 nucleotide sequence: TGTGCCAGCAGCTTAGATCCCGGGACCGGGGAGCTGTTTTTT.

The chain recombines TRBV27 with TRBJ2-6, with a possible D match to TRBD1 (5 bases). This CDR3 is 18 amino acids long. The germline CDR1 and CDR2 sequences are MNHEY and SMNVEV (reference sequence). V shed 4 bases and J shed 0 bases, with 16 bases lying between them. The CDR3 DNA sequence: TGTGCCAGCAGTTCCATCGTACACAGGAGCTCTGGGGCCAACGTCCTGACTTTC. Encoded protein: CASSSIVHRSSGANVLTF.

The chain recombines TRBV6-2 or TRBV6-3 with TRBJ1-5; a weak D match, TRBD1 (6 bases). The CDR3 consists of 13 residues. The V gene's germline CDR1 is MNHEY and CDR2 SVGEGT. Trimming stripped 4 bases from V and 4 bases from J, with 8 bases between. CDR3 nucleotide sequence: TGTGCCAGCAGTTCAACAGGGAATCAGCCCCAGCATTTT. Translation: CASSSTGNQPQHF.

The chain carries TRBV19 and TRBJ1-5; D not resolved. Germline CDR1 reads LNHDA; CDR2 reads SQIVND (reference sequence). The ends were cut back, 4 bases at V and 1 base at J, with 5 bases in the middle. The CDR3 has 13 residues. The CDR3 DNA follows: TGTGCCAGTAGTACACAGAGCAATCAGCCCCAGCATTTT. This sequence encodes CASSTQSNQPQHF.